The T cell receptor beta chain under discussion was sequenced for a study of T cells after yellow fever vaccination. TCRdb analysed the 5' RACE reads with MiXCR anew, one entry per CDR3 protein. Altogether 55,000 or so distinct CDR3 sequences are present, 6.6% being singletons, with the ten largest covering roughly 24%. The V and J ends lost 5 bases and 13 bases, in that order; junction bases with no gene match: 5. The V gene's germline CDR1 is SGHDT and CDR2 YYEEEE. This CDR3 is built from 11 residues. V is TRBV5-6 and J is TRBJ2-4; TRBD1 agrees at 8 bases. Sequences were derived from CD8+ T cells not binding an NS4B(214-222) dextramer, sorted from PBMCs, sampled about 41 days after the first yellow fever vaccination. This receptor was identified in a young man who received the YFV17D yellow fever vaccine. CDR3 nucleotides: TGTGCCAGCAGTTTCAGGGGGCTCCAGTACTTC. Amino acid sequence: CASSFRGLQYF.